These 17 T cell receptor beta chains were all obtained from the same sample, sequenced in a study of OX40 agonist ivuxolimab in advanced cancers. Here immunoSEQ multiplex PCR was the method, and the copy in TCRdb shows in-frame clones only, minus some. The top ten clones hold 1.5% to 2% of a sample with tens of thousands of clones, about 88% of them seen once. The input for sequencing was CD4+ or CD8+ T cells sorted from blood, taken in a trial of the OX40 agonist ivuxolimab. Receptor source: an adult with an advanced solid tumor such as melanoma, head and neck, liver or kidney cancer.

The CDR3 loop is CASRLDRETQYF. The CDR3 nucleotides read TGTGCCAGCAGACTGGACAGGGAGACCCAGTACTTC. The V and J genes are TRBV6-5 and TRBJ2-5; 7 positions match TRBD1. The junction had 3 bases not matched to a gene; V was cut back by 6 bases and J by 5 bases. Germline-derived CDR1 and CDR2 are MNHEY and SVGAGI. The CDR3 spans 12 residues.

The chain recombines TRBV5-1 with TRBJ2-7; D is ambiguous. V was pared by 0 bases and J by 6 bases, with 7 bases between. Germline CDR1 is SGHRS and CDR2 is YFSETQ. The CDR3 spans 12 residues. For the CDR3, the DNA is TGCGCCAGCAGCTTGGTCGGGTTCGAGCAGTACTTC. Its protein is CASSLVGFEQYF. Together with reference TRBV5-1 and TRBJ2-7, the CDR3 gives the full variable domain: KAGVTQTPRYLIKTRGQQVTLSCSPISGHRSVSWYQQTPGQGLQFLFEYFSETQRNKGNFPGRFSGRQFSNSRSEMNVSTLELGDSALYLCASSLVGFEQYFGPGTRLTVT.

The V gene is TRBV19, the J gene TRBJ1-1; unclear D gene. The CDR3 covers 13 residues. Germline-derived CDR1 and CDR2 are LNHDA and SQIVND (reference sequence). Trimming pared 5 bases from V and 0 bases from J, leaving 7 bases between. The CDR3 DNA reads TGTGCCAGTAGTTCAAATATGAACACTGAAGCTTTCTTT. Its translation: CASSSNMNTEAFF.

This chain joins TRBV5-1 and TRBJ2-1; D might be TRBD2 (5 bases). CDR1 SGHRS and CDR2 YFSETQ come from the germline V gene. V was pared by 2 bases and J by 0 bases, with 9 bases between. The CDR3 totals 15 residues. CDR3 loop: CASSFGVGSYNEQFF. The CDR3 DNA is TGCGCCAGCAGCTTCGGGGTTGGCTCCTACAATGAGCAGTTCTTC.

This chain uses TRBV7-9 with TRBJ1-2; the match to TRBD1 covers 9 bases. The CDR3 runs 14 residues. Germline values: CDR1 SEHNR, CDR2 FQNEAQ (reference sequence). After removal of 4 bases from V and 6 bases from J, the junction contained 6 bases not matched to a gene. The CDR3 loop is CASSSRQGDHGYTF. The CDR3 DNA reads TGTGCCAGCAGCTCCCGACAGGGGGATCATGGCTACACCTTC.

The chain carries TRBV6-5 and TRBJ1-2, with 8 bases lining up with TRBD1. This CDR3 is 14 amino acids long. V was clipped by 8 bases and J by 5 bases; unmatched bases: 10. Germline V gene sequence: CDR1 MNHEY, CDR2 SVGAGI. The CDR3 region has the DNA TGTGCCAGCCAGGGGCGACAGGGGAGATATGGCTACACCTTC. Protein: CASQGRQGRYGYTF.

The chain uses TRBV2 and TRBJ2-1, with 13 bases identical to TRBD2. This CDR3 is 17 amino acids long. V was pared by 4 bases and J by 1 base, with 4 bases of the junction left unmatched. Germline values: CDR1 SNHLY, CDR2 FYNNEI. The CDR3 nucleotides read TGTGCCAGCAGTGTTATGGGACTAGCGGGATCCTACAATGAGCAGTTCTTC. Encoded protein: CASSVMGLAGSYNEQFF.

The J gene is TRBJ2-2, the V gene TRBV5-6; D not resolved. This CDR3 contains 16 residues. The germline V gene encodes CDR1 SGHDT and CDR2 YYEEEE. V lost 1 base and J lost 4, with 14 bases in between. CDR3 in DNA: TGTGCCAGCAGCTTGTTTTACGGGTTAACCACCGGGGAGCTGTTTTTT. This sequence encodes CASSLFYGLTTGELFF.

The rearrangement uses TRBV7-9 and TRBJ2-1, with 9 bases that match TRBD2. The CDR3 is 13 amino acids. Germline V gene lookup returns CDR1 SEHNR and CDR2 FQNEAQ (reference sequence). The V and J ends lost 7 bases and 8 bases, in that order; junction bases with no gene match: 6. Written as DNA, the CDR3 is TGTGCCAGCACCAGAGCTAGCGGGGATGAGCAGTTCTTC. It yields the protein CASTRASGDEQFF.

This chain joins TRBV10-3 and TRBJ2-7; TRBD2 matches at 10 bases. Germline CDR1 and CDR2: ENHRY and SYGVKD. The CDR3 has 15 amino acids. After removal of 6 bases from V and 6 bases from J, the junction contained 11 bases not matched to a gene. The CDR3: CAISVGLAGEGEQYF. The CDR3 DNA reads as TGTGCCATCAGCGTCGGGCTAGCGGGAGAAGGCGAGCAGTACTTC.

The chain recombines TRBV28 with TRBJ1-1, with a weak D call TRBD1 (6 bases). From germline, CDR1 is MDHEN and CDR2 SYDVKM. This CDR3 region has 14 residues. Trimming left V 6 bases short and J 1 base short, with 12 bases between. CDR3 residues: CASRQTGGNTEAFF. As DNA, the CDR3 is TGTGCCAGCAGACAGACAGGAGGGAACACTGAAGCTTTCTTT.

This clone is a singleton in its sample. An end of the junction does not agree with germline; a read error may underlie this. The chain employs TRBV5-1 and TRBJ2-7; D unclear. Germline V gene lookup returns CDR1 SGHRS and CDR2 YFSETQ. The CDR3 is 14 residues long. The CDR3 nucleotides are TGCGCCAGCAGTTTGGGTTCTAGCTCCTACGAGCAGTACTTC. Translated: CASSLGSSSYEQYF.

This clone appeared a single time. The chain joins TRBV9 to TRBJ2-1, with D tentatively TRBD2 (7 bases). The CDR3 consists of 15 residues. The germline gives CDR1 SGDLS, CDR2 YYNGEE. The V gene lost 3 bases and the J gene lost 7 bases, with 17 bases spanning the gap. CDR3 sequence: CASSARGEGQNEQFF. The CDR3 DNA is TGTGCCAGCAGCGCAAGGGGGGAGGGCCAGAATGAGCAGTTCTTC.

The chain recombines TRBV18 with TRBJ2-1; 7 bases align to TRBD1. The CDR3 has 14 amino acids. CDR1 KGHSH and CDR2 LQKENI come from the germline V gene. V shed 5 bases, J shed 6 bases, and the junction held 7 bases outside the gene matches. The CDR3 nucleotides are TGTGCCAGCTCATCACAGGGGACGGTCAATGAGCAGTTCTTC. Protein: CASSSQGTVNEQFF.

The V gene is TRBV18, the J gene TRBJ1-4, with D possibly being TRBD1 (5 bases). V was shortened by 6 bases and J by 5 bases, with 13 bases between the two germline ends. The CDR3 length is 14 residues. From germline, CDR1 is KGHSH and CDR2 LQKENI. The CDR3 loop is CASSLGATNEKLFF. As DNA, the CDR3 is TGTGCCAGCTCCCTCGGGGCCACAAATGAAAAACTGTTTTTT.

This sequence joins TRBV7-9 and TRBJ1-2, with a possible D match to TRBD1 (6 bases). Germline values: CDR1 SEHNR, CDR2 FQNEAQ (reference sequence). The CDR3 has 12 residues. V was clipped by 0 bases and J by 13 bases, with 12 bases between them. The CDR3 region is CASSLARQATTF. The CDR3 nucleotides read TGTGCCAGCAGCTTAGCTAGACAGGCAACCACCTTC.

V gene TRBV4-3 combines with J gene TRBJ1-2, with D unresolved. Trimming stripped 1 base from V and 14 bases from J, with 14 bases between. The CDR3 consists of 12 residues. Germline V CDR1 and CDR2: LGHNA, YSLEER. The CDR3 here is CASSQVGRDLTF. In DNA form, the CDR3 reads TGCGCCAGCAGCCAAGTAGGAAGGGATTTGACCTTC.